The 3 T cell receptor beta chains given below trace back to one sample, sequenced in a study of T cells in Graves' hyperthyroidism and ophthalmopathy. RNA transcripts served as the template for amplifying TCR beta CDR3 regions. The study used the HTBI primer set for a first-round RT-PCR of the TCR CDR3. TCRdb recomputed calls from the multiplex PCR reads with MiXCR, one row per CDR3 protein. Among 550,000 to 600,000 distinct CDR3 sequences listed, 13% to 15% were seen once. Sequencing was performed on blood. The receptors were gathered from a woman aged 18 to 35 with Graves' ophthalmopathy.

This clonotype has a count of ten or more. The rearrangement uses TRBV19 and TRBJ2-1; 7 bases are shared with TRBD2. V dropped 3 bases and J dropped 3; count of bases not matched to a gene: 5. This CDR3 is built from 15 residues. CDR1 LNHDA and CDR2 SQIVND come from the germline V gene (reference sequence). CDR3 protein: CASSMSTGGYNEQFF. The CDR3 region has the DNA TGTGCCAGTAGTATGTCTACGGGAGGCTACAATGAGCAGTTCTTC.

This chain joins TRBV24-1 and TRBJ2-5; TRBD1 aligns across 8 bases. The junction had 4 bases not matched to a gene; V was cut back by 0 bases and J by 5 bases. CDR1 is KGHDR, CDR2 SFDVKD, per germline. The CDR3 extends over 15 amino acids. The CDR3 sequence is CATSDLTGGMETQYF. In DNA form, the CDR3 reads TGTGCCACCAGTGATTTGACAGGGGGTATGGAGACCCAGTACTTC.

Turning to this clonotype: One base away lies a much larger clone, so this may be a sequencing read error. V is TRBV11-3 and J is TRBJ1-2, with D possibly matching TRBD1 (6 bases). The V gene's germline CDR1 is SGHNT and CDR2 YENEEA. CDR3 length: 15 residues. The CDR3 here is CASSLEGGGNYGCTF. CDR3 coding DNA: TGTGCCAGCAGCTTAGAAGGGGGAGGCAACTATGGCTGCACCTTC.